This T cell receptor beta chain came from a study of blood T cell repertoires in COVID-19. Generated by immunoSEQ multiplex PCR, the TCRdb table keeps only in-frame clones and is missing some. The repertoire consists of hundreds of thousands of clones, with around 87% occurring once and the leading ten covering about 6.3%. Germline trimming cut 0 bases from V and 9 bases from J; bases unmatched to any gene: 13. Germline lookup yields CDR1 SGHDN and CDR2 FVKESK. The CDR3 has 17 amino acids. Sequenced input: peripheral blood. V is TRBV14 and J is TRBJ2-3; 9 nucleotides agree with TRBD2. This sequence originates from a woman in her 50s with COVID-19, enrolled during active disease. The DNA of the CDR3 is TGTGCCAGCAGCCAAGACCGGTCGCGGGAGGGCCAGGGGACGCAGTATTTT. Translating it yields CASSQDRSREGQGTQYF.